The source of this TCR beta chain is a study of cytomegalovirus exposure and HLA in healthy donors. Notes on the study in general: When analyzed later, a missense DCLRE1C variant was found to be linked to TCR beta V- and J-gene trimming. Several top significant clusters appeared, in a later analysis, to be linked to common viral pathogens.

A note on this clone: Its antigen is unidentified.

PCR primers comprised 60 Vbeta and 13 Jbeta primers. Generated by immunoSEQ multiplex PCR, the TCRdb table keeps only in-frame clones and is missing some. The repertoire holds roughly 110,000 clones, with roughly 72% as singletons. Germline CDR1 and CDR2: ENHRY and SYGVKD. After removal of 2 bases from V and 12 bases from J, the junction contained 15 bases not matched to a gene. The CDR3 has 15 amino acids. The sample taken for sequencing was PBMCs. The J gene is TRBJ2-7, the V gene TRBV10-3; 8 bases line up with TRBD1. This TCR was recovered from a man aged 30-40 years in good health and CMV-seronegative. The CDR3: CAISETRGQDTYPYF. For the CDR3, the DNA is TGTGCCATCAGTGAGACACGGGGACAGGACACGTACCCGTACTTC.